Presented here are 28 T cell receptor beta chains from one specimen sequenced in a study of T cells in Graves' hyperthyroidism and ophthalmopathy. There were TCR beta CDR3 regions amplified from RNA transcripts. Carried out on the TCR CDR3, a first-round RT-PCR used the HTBI primer set. TCRdb re-called the multiplex PCR reads with MiXCR, one entry per CDR3 protein. The table has about 530,000 distinct CDR3 sequences, roughly 17% seen once; the top ten hold roughly 15%. Sequenced: blood. These receptors were taken from a woman between 18 and 29 years old with Graves' ophthalmopathy.

Notes on this clonotype: This may arise from a read error, as a much more abundant clone is one base away. V is TRBV12-3 or TRBV12-4 and J is TRBJ2-1; 10 bases are shared with TRBD1. V lost 6 bases, J lost 2 bases, and 1 base stayed unmatched. The CDR3 covers 14 residues. CDR3 sequence: CASRTGGPYNEQFF. As DNA, the CDR3 is TGTGCCAGCAGGACAGGGGGCCCCTACAATGAGCAGTTCTTC.

The sample holds many counts of this clonotype. The chain has TRBV20-1 and TRBJ1-2; the match to TRBD1 covers 7 bases. This CDR3 has 13 amino acids. Germline V CDR1 and CDR2: DFQATT, SNEGSKA (reference sequence). The V segment lost 4 bases and the J segment 1 base; nucleotides outside the gene matches: 3. CDR3: CSAKTGVNYGYTF. CDR3 nucleotide sequence: TGCAGTGCTAAAACAGGGGTTAACTATGGCTACACCTTC.

This clonotype was seen many times. This chain connects TRBV3-1 to TRBJ2-3, with TRBD2 identical over 12 bases. V was pared by 4 bases and J by 6 bases, with 11 bases of the junction left unmatched. CDR3 length: 17 amino acids. Germline V gene data show CDR1 as LGHDT and CDR2 as YNNKEL (reference sequence). The CDR3 sequence: CASSPPIGLAGSDTQYF. The DNA of the CDR3 is TGTGCCAGCAGCCCTCCGATCGGACTAGCGGGAAGCGATACGCAGTATTTT.

This clonotype was seen many times. The rearrangement joins TRBV7-9 to TRBJ2-7; 7 bases are a match to TRBD1. The germline V gene encodes CDR1 SEHNR and CDR2 FQNEAQ (reference sequence). Trimming cost V 2 bases and J 1 base; bases outside gene matches: 5. This CDR3 comprises 15 residues. The CDR3 DNA sequence: TGTGCCAGCAGCTTACCCCCAGGGGGTTCCTACGAGCAGTACTTC. Its translation is CASSLPPGGSYEQYF.

The chain carries TRBV12-5 and TRBJ1-2; possible D gene TRBD1, 5 bases. Germline V gene data show CDR1 as LGHNT and CDR2 as FRNRAP. The CDR3 covers 16 residues. V lost 0 bases, J lost 2 bases, and 13 bases lay in between. The CDR3 reads CASGLVLGRVNYGYTF. The CDR3 bases are TGTGCTAGTGGTTTGGTACTGGGCAGGGTCAACTATGGCTACACCTTC.

This clonotype appeared many times. CDR3 sequence reads: CSARDEEHRGYTF. The CDR3 region has the DNA TGCAGTGCTAGAGACGAAGAGCATCGAGGCTACACCTTC. The J gene is TRBJ1-2, the V gene TRBV20-1; D unresolved. CDR3 size: 13 residues. Germline loops: CDR1 DFQATT, CDR2 SNEGSKA (reference sequence). V lost 0 bases, J lost 8 bases, and 13 bases lay in between.

This clonotype turned up a few times. The V call is TRBV20-1, the J call TRBJ2-3, with 8 bases identical to TRBD2. Germline V lookup: CDR1 DFQATT, CDR2 SNEGSKA (reference sequence). This CDR3 is 15 amino acids long. CDR3 amino acids: CSFGPGSGRGDTQYF. CDR3 nucleotides: TGCAGCTTCGGCCCGGGAAGCGGGAGAGGAGATACGCAGTATTTT.

The genes are TRBV15 and TRBJ1-1; possible D gene TRBD1, 6 bases. The germline V gene has CDR1 LNHNV and CDR2 YYDKDF (reference sequence). V shed 0 bases and J shed 4 bases, with 12 bases lying between them. The CDR3 spans 15 residues. The CDR3 bases are TGTGCCACCAGCAGAGATTGGGGGGGCGGCACTGAAGCTTTCTTT. Amino acid sequence: CATSRDWGGGTEAFF. The full variable domain, rest sourced from reference TRBV15 and TRBJ1-1, is DAMVIQNPRYQVTQFGKPVTLSCSQTLNHNVMYWYQQKSSQAPKLLFHYYDKDFNNEADTPDNFQSRRPNTSFCFLDIRSPGLGDTAMYLCATSRDWGGGTEAFFGQGTRLTVV.

The rearrangement links TRBV9 to TRBJ2-1; 9 positions match TRBD2. The CDR3 length is 14 residues. The V gene's germline CDR1 is SGDLS and CDR2 YYNGEE. Unmatched junction bases numbered 10, after V lost 7 bases and J lost 8 bases. CDR3 nucleotide sequence: TGTGCCAGCTCTTCCGAGGGCGGGGGGGATGAGCAGTTCTTC. Translating it yields CASSSEGGGDEQFF. The full variable domain, its missing parts supplied by reference TRBV9 and TRBJ2-1, is DSGVTQTPKHLITATGQRVTLRCSPRSGDLSVYWYQQSLDQGLQFLIQYYNGEERAKGNILERFSAQQFPDLHSELNLSSLELGDSALYFCASSSEGGGDEQFFGPGTRLTVL.

This clonotype was seen many times. V is TRBV4-1 and J is TRBJ1-1; no clear D gene. The ends were cut back, 0 bases at V and 0 bases at J, with 5 bases in the middle. This CDR3 has 14 residues. Germline CDR1 and CDR2: MGHRA and YSYEKL. The CDR3 sequence: CASSQEAVNTEAFF. The CDR3 DNA follows: TGCGCCAGCAGCCAAGAGGCAGTGAACACTGAAGCTTTCTTT.

This clonotype has at least ten counts. The V and J genes are TRBV6-1 and TRBJ1-2, with D hard to call. The germline V gene has CDR1 MNHNS and CDR2 SASEGT. This CDR3 spans 11 amino acids. Trimming pared 4 bases from V and 8 bases from J, leaving 8 bases between. In DNA form, the CDR3 reads TGTGCCAGCAGTGGAGGGCAGGGCTACACCTTC. Translated, it gives CASSGGQGYTF.

The chain combines TRBV10-3 with TRBJ2-3, with D maybe TRBD2 (7 bases). Looked up from germline, CDR1 is ENHRY and CDR2 is SYGVKD. V gave up 4 bases and J gave up 2 bases, with 13 bases separating them. The CDR3 consists of 15 residues. The chain's CDR3 is CAISVGGAITDTQYF. DNA of the CDR3: TGTGCCATCAGTGTTGGGGGGGCCATCACAGATACGCAGTATTTT.

A few counts support this clonotype. The rearrangement joins TRBV7-9 to TRBJ1-1, with D possibly matching TRBD1 (5 bases). Germline-derived CDR1 and CDR2 are SEHNR and FQNEAQ (reference sequence). This CDR3 contains 14 residues. V was clipped by 0 bases and J by 4 bases, with 9 bases between them. This chain's CDR3 is CASSLAQGTTEAFF. The CDR3 region has the DNA TGTGCCAGCAGCTTAGCGCAAGGGACCACTGAAGCTTTCTTT.

V and J are TRBV27 and TRBJ1-3; 9 nucleotides match TRBD1. V lost 4 bases, J lost 2 bases, and 3 bases stayed unmatched. From germline, CDR1 is MNHEY and CDR2 SMNVEV (reference sequence). The CDR3 covers 15 residues. CDR3 sequence: CASSSWTGAGNTIYF. The CDR3, as DNA: TGTGCCAGCAGTTCTTGGACAGGGGCTGGAAACACCATATATTTT.

This clonotype has ten or more counts. The rearrangement uses TRBV4-3 and TRBJ1-4, with TRBD1 as a possible D gene (5 bases). CDR1 and CDR2 (germline): LGHNA, YSLEER. The CDR3 is 18 residues long. Trimming left V 4 bases short and J 3 bases short, with 21 bases between. This chain's CDR3 is CASSPGAYRGTANEKLFF. The DNA of the CDR3 is TGCGCCAGCAGCCCCGGGGCGTATCGGGGTACAGCTAATGAAAAACTGTTTTTT.

As to this clonotype: With a much larger clone just one base away, this may be a read error. This chain uses TRBV7-9 with TRBJ2-2; 8 bases line up with TRBD2. This CDR3 region has 16 residues. Germline assignment: CDR1 SEHNR and CDR2 FQNEAQ (reference sequence). The CDR3 DNA follows: TGTGCCAGCAGCCACAGAACGGGAGGGAACACCGGGGGGCTGTTTTTT. Residues: CASSHRTGGNTGGLFF.

Regarding this clonotype: The junction does not match germline at one end; this may be a read error. The chain is built from TRBV7-9 and TRBJ2-2, with TRBD1 matching 9 bases. The CDR3 covers 15 residues. Germline loops: CDR1 SEHNR, CDR2 FQNEAQ (reference sequence). CDR3 sequence reads: CASSSGQGWTEELFF. In nucleotides, the CDR3 is TGTGCCAGCAGCTCGGGACAGGGTTGGACCGAGGAGCTGTTTTTT.

This clonotype occurred a few times. The chain joins TRBV7-9 to TRBJ1-1, with TRBD1 identical over 8 bases. Germline CDR1 reads SEHNR; CDR2 reads FQNEAQ (reference sequence). V was clipped by 6 bases and J by 0 bases; unmatched bases: 9. CDR3 size: 16 residues. Written as DNA, the CDR3 is TGTGCCAGCAGTTTACTTGGACAGGGACTGAACACTGAAGCTTTCTTT. The encoded protein is CASSLLGQGLNTEAFF.

With regard to this clonotype: A single base separates this from a much larger clone, so it may be a read error. The V and J genes are TRBV12-3 or TRBV12-4 and TRBJ1-5; a possible D gene is TRBD1 (5 bases). This CDR3 is 14 amino acids long. The CDR3 coding sequence is TGTGCCAGCAGTCCGGCAGGGTCCAATCGGCCCCAGCATTTT. This sequence encodes CASSPAGSNRPQHF.

The sample holds many counts of this clonotype. The gene calls are TRBV27 and TRBJ2-7, with D perhaps TRBD2 (6 bases). The V end lost 5 bases, the J end lost 6 bases, and 14 bases lay between the germline ends. The CDR3 runs to 13 residues. Per the germline V gene, CDR1 is MNHEY and CDR2 is SMNVEV (reference sequence). CDR3 nucleotides: TGTGCCAGCAGTATCGGGAGACGGTCCGAGCAGTACTTC. Amino acid sequence: CASSIGRRSEQYF.

This clonotype appeared many times. This chain uses TRBV20-1 with TRBJ2-5; TRBD1 agrees at 8 bases. Germline V lookup: CDR1 DFQATT, CDR2 SNEGSKA (reference sequence). This CDR3 is built from 14 residues. V dropped 0 bases and J dropped 6; count of bases not matched to a gene: 6. CDR3 sequence: CSAREGQGKKTQYF. CDR3 nucleotides: TGCAGTGCTAGAGAAGGACAGGGAAAGAAGACCCAGTACTTC.

This clonotype was detected many times. The genes are TRBV6-4 and TRBJ1-6; a possible D gene is TRBD1 (5 bases). Deletions cut 5 bases from V and 5 bases from J, with 10 bases between. Germline CDR1 and CDR2: MRHNA and SNTAGT. The CDR3 loop spans 14 amino acids. The CDR3 DNA sequence: TGTGCCAGCAGTTCCGGGACGGATAATTCACCCCTCCACTTT. It codes for CASSSGTDNSPLHF.

This clonotype was found many times. CDR3 protein: CASSYEQARVLNNEQFF. The CDR3 DNA sequence: TGTGCCAGCAGTTACGAACAGGCACGCGTCCTGAACAATGAGCAGTTCTTC. The chain uses TRBV28 and TRBJ2-1, with D tentatively TRBD1 (5 bases). Trimming left V 4 bases short and J 5 bases short, with 21 bases between. Per germline, CDR1 MDHEN and CDR2 SYDVKM. CDR3 size: 17 residues.

With regard to this clonotype: Possible read error: a much larger clone is one base away. V usage is TRBV7-8 and J usage is TRBJ1-6; 10 bases line up with TRBD1. Germline CDR1 and CDR2: SGHVS and FQNEAQ. CDR3 length: 15 amino acids. The CDR3 protein is CAGSPPGQGNSPLHF. CDR3 coding DNA: TGTGCCGGCAGCCCGCCGGGACAGGGGAACTCACCCCTCCACTTT.

This clonotype was counted between two and nine times. The chain carries TRBV7-9 and TRBJ2-1; 10 bases agree with TRBD2. This CDR3 region has 20 residues. From germline, CDR1 is SEHNR and CDR2 FQNEAQ (reference sequence). V was pared by 0 bases and J by 8 bases, with 19 bases of the junction left unmatched. CDR3 in amino acids: CASSLARVAGGLSRLYEQFF. In DNA form, the CDR3 reads TGTGCCAGCAGCTTAGCGCGGGTAGCGGGGGGCCTATCAAGGCTCTATGAGCAGTTCTTC.

As concerns this clonotype: This sequence may be a read error, since a much larger clone differs from it by one base. The chain is built from TRBV6-2 or TRBV6-3 and TRBJ1-1, with a tentative D call TRBD1 (5 bases). This CDR3 is built from 16 residues. Germline CDR1 reads MNHEY; CDR2 reads SVGEGT. The CDR3 loop reads CASMGRTLGRSTEVFF. The CDR3 DNA is TGTGCCAGCATGGGACGGACACTGGGTCGGAGCACTGAAGTTTTCTTT.

This clonotype was counted many times. The CDR3 sequence is CASSHLGGNYRGDEQFF. Written as DNA, the CDR3 is TGTGCCAGCAGCCACCTGGGTGGGAACTACAGGGGCGATGAGCAGTTCTTC. V is TRBV7-2 and J is TRBJ2-1; 7 bases are a match to TRBD1. CDR1 is SGHTA and CDR2 is FQGNSA in the germline V gene. V lost 5 bases and J lost 8; bases outside the gene matches: 18. The CDR3 runs 17 residues.

The chain uses TRBV20-1 and TRBJ2-7; D uncertain. V was shortened by 3 bases and J by 2 bases, with 11 bases between the two germline ends. The CDR3 has 13 amino acids. CDR1 is DFQATT, CDR2 SNEGSKA, per germline (reference sequence). This CDR3 is CSARAEPTYEQYF. CDR3 nucleotide sequence: TGCAGTGCTAGGGCTGAACCGACCTACGAGCAGTACTTC.